Listed below are T cell receptor beta chains from one sample, sequenced in a study of T cells in Graves' hyperthyroidism and ophthalmopathy. One entry per CDR3 protein, called by TCRdb with MiXCR from the multiplex PCR reads. Of more than 75,000 distinct CDR3 sequences detected, around 52% appear once; the ten largest clones hold roughly 29%. Sequenced material: blood. These receptors originate from a woman in her 40s with Graves' hyperthyroidism. The CDR3 runs from the conserved cysteine through the conserved F or W. A D gene is named only where the DNA matches it firmly. Only part of the rows carry a size: once, few, many, or a class if the clone is expanded.

D gene: -
J gene: TRBJ2-3
V gene: TRBV10-3
clone size: -
CDR3 DNA: TGTGCCAGCAGTGCCTACCGGGACTTCGGGGATACGCAGTATTTT
CDR3 protein: CASSAYRDFGDTQYF

D gene: -
J gene: TRBJ1-6
V gene: TRBV5-1
clone size: medium-sized
CDR3 DNA: TGCGCCAGCAGCTTCAGGGAGGGTTCACCCCTCCACTTT
CDR3 protein: CASSFREGSPLHF

D gene: -
J gene: TRBJ2-7
V gene: TRBV29-1
clone size: -
CDR3 DNA: TGCAGCCCAACCGGCTACGAGCAGTACTTC
CDR3 protein: CSPTGYEQYF

D gene: TRBD1
J gene: TRBJ1-1
V gene: TRBV4-2
clone size: -
CDR3 DNA: TGTGCCAGCAGCCGCAGGGGGGACACTGAAGCTTTCTTT
CDR3 protein: CASSRRGDTEAFF

D gene: TRBD1
J gene: TRBJ2-5
V gene: TRBV2
clone size: -
CDR3 DNA: TGTGCCAGCAGTGCCCCAGGACAGGTTGGGACCCAGTACTTC
CDR3 protein: CASSAPGQVGTQYF

D gene: TRBD1
J gene: TRBJ2-7
V gene: TRBV20-1
clone size: many
CDR3 DNA: TGCAGTGTCACACCGGGACAGGGCCCCTACGAGCAGTACTTC
CDR3 protein: CSVTPGQGPYEQYF

D gene: TRBD1
J gene: TRBJ1-4
V gene: TRBV29-1
clone size: -
CDR3 DNA: TGCAGCGTTGGACAGGGGTATGAAAAACTGTTTTTT
CDR3 protein: CSVGQGYEKLFF

D gene: -
J gene: TRBJ1-6
V gene: TRBV7-2
clone size: -
CDR3 DNA: TGTGCCAGCAGCTTGGAGCGGGGGTTCTACAATTCACCCCTCCACTTT
CDR3 protein: CASSLERGFYNSPLHF

D gene: TRBD1
J gene: TRBJ1-4
V gene: TRBV15
clone size: -
CDR3 DNA: TGTGCCACCAGCAGAGGGGGACAGGGGAATGAAAAACTGTTTTTT
CDR3 protein: CATSRGGQGNEKLFF

D gene: -
J gene: TRBJ1-1
V gene: TRBV29-1
clone size: -
CDR3 DNA: TGCAGCCAAGGGGAAGAGGGGCAAGCTTTCTTT
CDR3 protein: CSQGEEGQAFF

D gene: -
J gene: TRBJ1-2
V gene: TRBV29-1
clone size: -
CDR3 DNA: TGCAGCGTTGAAGATCGGGACTTCAACTATGGCTACACCTTC
CDR3 protein: CSVEDRDFNYGYTF

D gene: -
J gene: TRBJ2-3
V gene: TRBV7-9
clone size: few
CDR3 DNA: TGTGCCAGCAGCTTAGCGGGGGGGCTCCTCCCTAATACGCAGTATTTT
CDR3 protein: CASSLAGGLLPNTQYF

D gene: TRBD2
J gene: TRBJ2-5
V gene: TRBV9
clone size: -
CDR3 DNA: TGTGCCAGCACCCGGGGGGGAGGAGAGACCCAGTACTTC
CDR3 protein: CASTRGGGETQYF

D gene: -
J gene: TRBJ1-5
V gene: TRBV20-1
clone size: many
CDR3 DNA: TGCAGTGCTAGGAGCGTGGAGGGGACCAATCAGCCCCAGCATTTT
CDR3 protein: CSARSVEGTNQPQHF

D gene: TRBD2
J gene: TRBJ2-7
V gene: TRBV7-2
clone size: many
CDR3 DNA: TGTGCCAGCAGCTTCAGCGGGAGGGCCGGAGACGAGCAGTACTTC
CDR3 protein: CASSFSGRAGDEQYF

D gene: TRBD2
J gene: TRBJ2-7
V gene: TRBV7-9
clone size: -
CDR3 DNA: TGTGCCAGCAGCTACGCGATCGATGGGGGACTAGCCTTCGACGAGCAGTACTTC
CDR3 protein: CASSYAIDGGLAFDEQYF

D gene: TRBD1
J gene: TRBJ1-2
V gene: TRBV29-1
clone size: -
CDR3 DNA: TGCAGCGTTGTCCGGGACAGGGCCGGCTACACCTTC
CDR3 protein: CSVVRDRAGYTF

D gene: -
J gene: TRBJ1-4
V gene: TRBV2
clone size: -
CDR3 DNA: TGTGCCAGCAGTGGTGGCAGGGCAGGGGAAAAACTGTTTTTT
CDR3 protein: CASSGGRAGEKLFF

D gene: TRBD2
J gene: TRBJ2-1
V gene: TRBV24-1
clone size: few
CDR3 DNA: TGTGCCACCGGGGGTAGCGGGAGCAATGAGCAGTTCTTC
CDR3 protein: CATGGSGSNEQFF

D gene: -
J gene: TRBJ2-2
V gene: TRBV7-9
clone size: many
CDR3 DNA: TGTGCCAGCAGCTTAGCGGGGGCCGGGGAGCTGTTTTTT
CDR3 protein: CASSLAGAGELFF

D gene: TRBD1
J gene: TRBJ2-5
V gene: TRBV7-9
clone size: few
CDR3 DNA: TGTGCCAGTTCCGGGACAGAAGAGACCCAGTACTTC
CDR3 protein: CASSGTEETQYF

D gene: -
J gene: TRBJ1-1
V gene: TRBV9
clone size: -
CDR3 DNA: TGTGCCAGCAGAGGTGAAGGGGGGCAAGCTTTCTTT
CDR3 protein: CASRGEGGQAFF

D gene: TRBD2
J gene: TRBJ2-5
V gene: TRBV2
clone size: -
CDR3 DNA: TGTGCCAGCAGCGAGGCGGGAGGCCCGGGGGAGACCCAGTACTTC
CDR3 protein: CASSEAGGPGETQYF

D gene: -
J gene: TRBJ1-1
V gene: TRBV29-1
clone size: -
CDR3 DNA: TGCAGCTCGGGACCCCACATGAACACTGAAGCTTTCTTT
CDR3 protein: CSSGPHMNTEAFF

D gene: -
J gene: TRBJ2-7
V gene: TRBV5-1
clone size: -
CDR3 DNA: TGCGCCAGCAGCCTCGGTGGAGGGTTAAGCGAGCAGTACTTC
CDR3 protein: CASSLGGGLSEQYF

D gene: -
J gene: TRBJ2-3
V gene: TRBV20-1
clone size: few
CDR3 DNA: TGCAGTGCTCCCTCCCCTGACACGGTCAACACAGATACGCAGTATTTT
CDR3 protein: CSAPSPDTVNTDTQYF

D gene: TRBD2
J gene: TRBJ2-2
V gene: TRBV7-2
clone size: -
CDR3 DNA: TGTGCCAGCAGCATCGGACTAGCGGGCACCGGGGAGCTGTTTTTT
CDR3 protein: CASSIGLAGTGELFF

D gene: -
J gene: TRBJ1-6
V gene: TRBV10-3
clone size: -
CDR3 DNA: TGTGCCATCAGTGAGTCGGAAAATTCACCCCTCCACTTT
CDR3 protein: CAISESENSPLHF

D gene: TRBD1
J gene: TRBJ2-3
V gene: TRBV2
clone size: -
CDR3 DNA: TGTGCCAGCAGTGGAACAGGGGGAGGTACGCAGTATTTT
CDR3 protein: CASSGTGGGTQYF

D gene: -
J gene: TRBJ2-5
V gene: TRBV20-1
clone size: -
CDR3 DNA: TGCAGCGCCGCCCGTGGGGTAGGCCAAGAGACCCAGTACTTC
CDR3 protein: CSAARGVGQETQYF

D gene: -
J gene: TRBJ2-3
V gene: TRBV10-3
clone size: -
CDR3 DNA: TGTGCCATCAAGACAGTGAGCACAGATACGCAGTATTTT
CDR3 protein: CAIKTVSTDTQYF

D gene: -
J gene: TRBJ1-5
V gene: TRBV20-1
clone size: -
CDR3 DNA: TGCAGTGCTAGTTTTGGGACAATGGGGGATGGCGGTCAGCCCCAGCATTTT
CDR3 protein: CSASFGTMGDGGQPQHF

D gene: TRBD1
J gene: TRBJ2-5
V gene: TRBV7-9
clone size: once
CDR3 DNA: TGTGCCAGCCCCTATTTGACAGGGAATGGGCATAGCAATCAGCCCCAGGGTGGGGAGACCCAGTACTTC
CDR3 protein: CASPYLTGNGHSNQPQGGETQYF

D gene: -
J gene: TRBJ2-6
V gene: TRBV7-2
clone size: many
CDR3 DNA: TGTGCCAGCAGCTTAGGAGGGGCCAACGTCCTGACTTTC
CDR3 protein: CASSLGGANVLTF

D gene: -
J gene: TRBJ1-1
V gene: TRBV7-8
clone size: -
CDR3 DNA: TGCGCCAGCAGCCAAGATAGGGAGAGAGCTTTCTTT
CDR3 protein: CASSQDRERAFF

D gene: -
J gene: TRBJ1-5
V gene: TRBV7-9
clone size: -
CDR3 DNA: TGTGCCAGCAGCTTAAGATCCCCCCTCAATCAGCCCCAGCATTTT
CDR3 protein: CASSLRSPLNQPQHF

D gene: -
J gene: TRBJ2-7
V gene: TRBV12-3/TRBV12-4
clone size: many
CDR3 DNA: TGTGCCAGCAGTCCCCCGGGACCAAAAAGCCGGTACGAGCAGTACTTC
CDR3 protein: CASSPPGPKSRYEQYF